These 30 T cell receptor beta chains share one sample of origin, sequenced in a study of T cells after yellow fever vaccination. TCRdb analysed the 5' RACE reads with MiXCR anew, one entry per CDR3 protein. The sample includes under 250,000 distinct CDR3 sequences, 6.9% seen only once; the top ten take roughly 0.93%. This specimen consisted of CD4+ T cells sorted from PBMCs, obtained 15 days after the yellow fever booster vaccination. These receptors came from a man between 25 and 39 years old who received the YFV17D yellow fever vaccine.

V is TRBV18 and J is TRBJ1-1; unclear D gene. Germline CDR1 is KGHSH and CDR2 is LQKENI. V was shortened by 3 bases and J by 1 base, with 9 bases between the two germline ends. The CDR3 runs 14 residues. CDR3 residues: CASSPKWENTEAFF. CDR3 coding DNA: TGTGCCAGCTCACCTAAGTGGGAGAACACTGAAGCTTTCTTT.

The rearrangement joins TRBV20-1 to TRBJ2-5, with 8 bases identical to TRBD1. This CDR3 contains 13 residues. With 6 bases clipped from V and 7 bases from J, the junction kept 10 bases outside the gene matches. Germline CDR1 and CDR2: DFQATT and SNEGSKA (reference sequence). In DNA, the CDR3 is TGCAGTGCGCCGGGACAGGTTAAGGGGACCCAGTACTTC. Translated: CSAPGQVKGTQYF.

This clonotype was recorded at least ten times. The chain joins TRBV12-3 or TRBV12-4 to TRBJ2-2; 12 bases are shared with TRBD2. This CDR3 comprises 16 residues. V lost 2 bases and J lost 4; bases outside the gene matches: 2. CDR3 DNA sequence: TGTGCCAGCAGTTTACTAGCGGGAGGGGGCACCGGGGAGCTGTTTTTT. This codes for CASSLLAGGGTGELFF.

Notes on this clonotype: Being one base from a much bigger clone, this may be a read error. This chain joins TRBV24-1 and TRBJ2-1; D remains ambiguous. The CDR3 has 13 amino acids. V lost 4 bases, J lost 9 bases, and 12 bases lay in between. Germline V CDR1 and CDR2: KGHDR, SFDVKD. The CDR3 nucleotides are TGTGCCACCAGTGACTACAAAGATAGTGAGCAGTTCTTC. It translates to CATSDYKDSEQFF.

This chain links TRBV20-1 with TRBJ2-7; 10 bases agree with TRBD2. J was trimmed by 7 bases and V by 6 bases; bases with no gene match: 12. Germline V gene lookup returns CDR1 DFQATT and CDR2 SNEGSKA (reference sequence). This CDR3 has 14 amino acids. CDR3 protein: CSADASGRAEEQYF. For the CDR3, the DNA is TGCAGTGCGGACGCCAGCGGGAGGGCCGAAGAGCAGTACTTC.

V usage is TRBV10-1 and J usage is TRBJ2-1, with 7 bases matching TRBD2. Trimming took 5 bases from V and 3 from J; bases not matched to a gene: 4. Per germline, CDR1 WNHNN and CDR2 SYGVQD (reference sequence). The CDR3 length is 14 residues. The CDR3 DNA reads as TGCGCCAGCAGTTTAAGCGGGAACTACAATGAGCAGTTCTTC. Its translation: CASSLSGNYNEQFF.

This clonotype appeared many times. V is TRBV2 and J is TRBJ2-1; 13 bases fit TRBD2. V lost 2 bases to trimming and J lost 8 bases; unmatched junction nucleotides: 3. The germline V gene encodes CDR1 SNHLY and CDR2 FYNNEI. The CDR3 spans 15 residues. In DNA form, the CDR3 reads TGTGCCAGCAGTGAAACTAGCGGGAGGGCCCATGAGCAGTTCTTC. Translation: CASSETSGRAHEQFF.

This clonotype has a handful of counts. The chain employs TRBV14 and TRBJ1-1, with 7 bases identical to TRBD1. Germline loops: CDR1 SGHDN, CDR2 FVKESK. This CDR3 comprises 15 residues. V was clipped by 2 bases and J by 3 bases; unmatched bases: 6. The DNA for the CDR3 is TGTGCCAGCAGCCAACCAATTACAGGGGACACTGAAGCTTTCTTT. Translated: CASSQPITGDTEAFF.

CDR3 nucleotides: TGTGCCACCAGTGATCGCTACAGGGGGGAGACCCAGTACTTC. It translates to CATSDRYRGETQYF. The chain employs TRBV24-1 and TRBJ2-5; 8 bases align to TRBD1. The CDR3 is made up of 14 amino acids. Germline-derived CDR1 and CDR2 are KGHDR and SFDVKD. V was clipped by 3 bases and J by 5 bases; unmatched bases: 4.

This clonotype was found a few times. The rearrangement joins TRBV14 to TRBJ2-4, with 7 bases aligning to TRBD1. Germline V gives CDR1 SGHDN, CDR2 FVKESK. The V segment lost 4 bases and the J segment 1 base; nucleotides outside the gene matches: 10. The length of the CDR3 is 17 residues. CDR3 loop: CASSPNKGAMAKNIQYF. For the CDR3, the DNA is TGTGCCAGCAGCCCGAATAAGGGGGCGATGGCCAAAAACATTCAGTACTTC. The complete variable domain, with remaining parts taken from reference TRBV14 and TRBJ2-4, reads EAGVTQFPSHSVIEKGQTVTLRCDPISGHDNLYWYRRVMGKEIKFLLHFVKESKQDESGMPNNRFLAERTGGTYSTLKVQPAELEDSGVYFCASSPNKGAMAKNIQYFGAGTRLSVL.

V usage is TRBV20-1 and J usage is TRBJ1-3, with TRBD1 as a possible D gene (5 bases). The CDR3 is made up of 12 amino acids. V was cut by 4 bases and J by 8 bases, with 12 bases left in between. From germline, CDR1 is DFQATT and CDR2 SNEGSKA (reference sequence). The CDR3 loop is CSATGPGYTIYF. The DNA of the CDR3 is TGCAGTGCTACGGGACCCGGGTACACCATATATTTT.

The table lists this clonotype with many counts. In nucleotides, the CDR3 is TGCGCCAGCAGACTAGCCCGGGGTCGGGAAGAGCAGTTCTTC. This sequence encodes CASRLARGREEQFF. The V and J genes are TRBV5-1 and TRBJ2-1; tentatively, D is TRBD2 (6 bases). Germline values: CDR1 SGHRS, CDR2 YFSETQ. The germline V and J ends were trimmed by 5 bases and 10 bases, with 19 bases remaining between them. The CDR3 runs to 14 residues.

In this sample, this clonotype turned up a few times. CDR3 amino acids: CASSPINTGELFF. The CDR3 nucleotides read TGTGCCAGCAGCCCGATAAACACCGGGGAGCTGTTTTTT. The V gene is TRBV7-3, the J gene TRBJ2-2; D is ambiguous. Trimming stripped 5 bases from V and 2 bases from J, with 6 bases between. This CDR3 has 13 amino acids. Looked up from germline, CDR1 is SGHTA and CDR2 is FQGTGA. The complete variable domain, with remaining parts taken from reference TRBV7-3 and TRBJ2-2, reads GAGVSQTPSNKVTEKGKYVELRCDPISGHTALYWYRQSLGQGPEFLIYFQGTGAADDSGLPNDRFFAVRPEGSVSTLKIQRTERGDSAVYLCASSPINTGELFFGEGSRLTVL.

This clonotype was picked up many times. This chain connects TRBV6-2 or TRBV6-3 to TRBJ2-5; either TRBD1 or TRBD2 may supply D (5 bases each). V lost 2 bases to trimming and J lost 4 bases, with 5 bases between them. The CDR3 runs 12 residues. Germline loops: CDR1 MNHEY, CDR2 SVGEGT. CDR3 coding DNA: TGTGCCAGCAGTTACGGGGGAGAGACCCAGTACTTC. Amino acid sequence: CASSYGGETQYF.

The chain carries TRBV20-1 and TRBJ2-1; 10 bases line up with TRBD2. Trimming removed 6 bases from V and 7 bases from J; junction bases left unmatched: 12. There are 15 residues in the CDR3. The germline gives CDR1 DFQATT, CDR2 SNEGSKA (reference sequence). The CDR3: CSAGDLAGAMNEQFF. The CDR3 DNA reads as TGCAGTGCGGGAGACCTAGCGGGAGCGATGAATGAGCAGTTCTTC.

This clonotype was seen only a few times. CDR3: CASSSWGGGYNEQFF. The CDR3 DNA reads as TGTGCCAGCAGCTCCTGGGGAGGTGGCTACAATGAGCAGTTCTTC. The chain links TRBV7-2 to TRBJ2-1, with D possibly being TRBD2 (6 bases). The CDR3 spans 15 residues. Germline CDR1 and CDR2: SGHTA and FQGNSA. V was cut by 4 bases and J by 3 bases, with 13 bases left in between.

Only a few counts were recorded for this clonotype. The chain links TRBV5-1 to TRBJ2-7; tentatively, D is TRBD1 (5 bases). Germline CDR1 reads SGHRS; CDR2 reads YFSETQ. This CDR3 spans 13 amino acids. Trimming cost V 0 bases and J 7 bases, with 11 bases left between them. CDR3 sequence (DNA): TGCGCCAGCAGCTTGGCAAGGGGTTTGGAGCAGTACTTC. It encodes CASSLARGLEQYF.

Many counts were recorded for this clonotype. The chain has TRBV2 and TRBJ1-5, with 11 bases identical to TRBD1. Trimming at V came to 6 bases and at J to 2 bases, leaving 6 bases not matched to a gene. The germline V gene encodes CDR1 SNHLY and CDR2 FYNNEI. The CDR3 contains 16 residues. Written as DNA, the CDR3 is TGTGCCAGCAGCGCTCCGGGACAGGGGGGCAATCAGCCCCAGCATTTT. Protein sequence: CASSAPGQGGNQPQHF.

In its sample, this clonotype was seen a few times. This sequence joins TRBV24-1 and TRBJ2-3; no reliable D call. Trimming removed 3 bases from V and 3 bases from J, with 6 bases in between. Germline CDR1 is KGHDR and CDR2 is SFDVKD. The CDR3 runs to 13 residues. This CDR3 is CATSDPRTDTQYF. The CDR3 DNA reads TGTGCCACCAGTGATCCCCGAACAGATACGCAGTATTTT.

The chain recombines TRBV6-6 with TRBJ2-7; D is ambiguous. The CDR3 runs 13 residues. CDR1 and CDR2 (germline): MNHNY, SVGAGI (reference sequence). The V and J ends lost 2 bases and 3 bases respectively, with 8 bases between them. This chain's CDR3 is CASSYVAGYEQYF. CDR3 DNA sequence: TGTGCCAGCAGTTACGTGGCAGGCTACGAGCAGTACTTC.

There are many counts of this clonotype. The chain's CDR3 is CASSFSGTTDTQYF. As DNA, the CDR3 is TGTGCCAGCAGCTTTAGCGGGACCACAGATACGCAGTATTTT. The chain recombines TRBV7-3 with TRBJ2-3; 8 bases align to TRBD2. The CDR3 length is 14 residues. The germline gives CDR1 SGHTA, CDR2 FQGTGA. V trimming: 3 bases; J trimming: 2 bases; junction bases outside the gene matches: 1.

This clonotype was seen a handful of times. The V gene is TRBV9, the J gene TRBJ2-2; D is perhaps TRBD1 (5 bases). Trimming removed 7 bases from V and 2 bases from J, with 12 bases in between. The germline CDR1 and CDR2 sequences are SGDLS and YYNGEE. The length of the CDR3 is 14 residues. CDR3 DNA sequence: TGTGCCAGCGGAACAGGCCTCAACACCGGGGAGCTGTTTTTT. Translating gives CASGTGLNTGELFF.

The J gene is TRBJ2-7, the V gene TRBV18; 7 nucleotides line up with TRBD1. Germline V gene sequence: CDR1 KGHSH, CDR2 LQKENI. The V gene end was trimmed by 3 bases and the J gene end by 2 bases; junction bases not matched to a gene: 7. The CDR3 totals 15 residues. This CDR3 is CASSPGTAQAYEQYF. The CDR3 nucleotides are TGTGCCAGCTCACCGGGGACAGCCCAGGCCTACGAGCAGTACTTC.

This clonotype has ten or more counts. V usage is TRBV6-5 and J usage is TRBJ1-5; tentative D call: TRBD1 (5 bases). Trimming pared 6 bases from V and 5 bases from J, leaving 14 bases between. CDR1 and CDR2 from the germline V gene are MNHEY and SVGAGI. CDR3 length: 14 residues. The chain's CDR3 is CASRAEGTHQPQHF. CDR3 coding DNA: TGTGCCAGCAGGGCCGAGGGGACCCATCAGCCCCAGCATTTT.

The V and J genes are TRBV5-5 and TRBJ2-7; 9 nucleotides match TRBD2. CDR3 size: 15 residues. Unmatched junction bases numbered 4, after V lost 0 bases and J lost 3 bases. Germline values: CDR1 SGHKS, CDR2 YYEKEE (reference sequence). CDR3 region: CASSLAWTSDYEQYF. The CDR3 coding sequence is TGTGCCAGCAGCTTGGCCTGGACTAGCGACTACGAGCAGTACTTC.

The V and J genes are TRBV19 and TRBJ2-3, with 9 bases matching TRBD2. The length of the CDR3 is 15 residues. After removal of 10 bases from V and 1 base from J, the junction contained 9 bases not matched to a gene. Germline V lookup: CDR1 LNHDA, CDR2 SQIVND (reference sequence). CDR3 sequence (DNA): TGTGCCACTCGGCAAGCTAGCGGGGGCACAGATACGCAGTATTTT. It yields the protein CATRQASGGTDTQYF.

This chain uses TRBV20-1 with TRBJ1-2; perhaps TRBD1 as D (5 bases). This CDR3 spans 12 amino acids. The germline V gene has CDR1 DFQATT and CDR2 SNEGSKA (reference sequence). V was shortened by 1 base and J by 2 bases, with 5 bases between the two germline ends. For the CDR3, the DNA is TGCAGTGCTAGAGGGGGCAACTATGGCTACACCTTC. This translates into CSARGGNYGYTF.

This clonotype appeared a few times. Here the CDR3 DNA reads TGCAGCGTTGCGGAACAAAACGTCGTGGATACGCAGTATTTT. This gives the protein CSVAEQNVVDTQYF. The chain links TRBV29-1 to TRBJ2-3; no definite D call. The length of the CDR3 is 14 residues. Trimming shortened V by 4 bases and J by 6 bases, and 17 bases separated the two germline ends. Germline V CDR1 and CDR2: SQVTM, ANQGSEA.

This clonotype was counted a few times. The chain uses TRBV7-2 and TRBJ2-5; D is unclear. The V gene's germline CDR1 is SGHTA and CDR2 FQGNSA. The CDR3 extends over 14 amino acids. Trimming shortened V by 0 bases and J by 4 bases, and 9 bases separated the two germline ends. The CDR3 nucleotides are TGTGCCAGCAGCTTAGCGACGGGCCTAGAGACCCAGTACTTC. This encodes CASSLATGLETQYF.

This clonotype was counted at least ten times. The CDR3: CASSSFPGLAGSGEQYF. The CDR3 nucleotides read TGCGCCAGCAGCTCGTTTCCGGGACTAGCGGGCTCGGGGGAGCAGTACTTC. This rearrangement joins TRBV5-1 to TRBJ2-7; 12 nucleotides match TRBD2. CDR1 SGHRS and CDR2 YFSETQ come from the germline V gene. This CDR3 has 17 amino acids. With V trimmed by 3 bases and J by 7 bases, 14 bases remained unmatched.